This note documents a single TCR beta chain sequence. Germline V gene data show CDR1 as GTSNPN and CDR2 as SVGIG (reference sequence). The CDR3 is made up of 14 amino acids. V lost 0 bases, J lost 4 bases, and 10 bases lay in between. Using immunoSEQ multiplex PCR, the repertoire was profiled, and TCRdb retains in-frame clones only, with some absent. The sample yields 180,000 or so clones, more than 75% seen once. The record originates from a study of blood T cell repertoires in COVID-19. Looking at the study overall: Material from acute and convalescent COVID-19 was sourced from the United States, Italy and Spain.

The V call is TRBV30, the J call TRBJ1-5; D ambiguous. The clonotype was recovered from a woman aged 25 to 39 who had recovered from COVID-19. Sequenced input: PBMCs or T cells enriched from blood (not recorded which). The CDR3 here is CAWSVQSANQPQHF. In DNA, the CDR3 is TGTGCCTGGAGTGTACAGAGTGCGAATCAGCCCCAGCATTTT.